This TCR beta chain was captured by sequencing in a study of CD8 T cells in Susac syndrome. An amount of RNA that ranged from roughly 0.45 to 1 ug was reverse transcribed with random hexamers. An immunoSEQ multiplex PCR generated amplified TCR beta CDR3 products spanning 54 Vbeta and 13 Jbeta. Each CDR3 protein gets one entry after TCRdb re-called the immunoSEQ multiplex PCR reads with MiXCR. The repertoire consists of roughly 140,000 distinct CDR3 sequences, with over 95% occurring once and the leading ten covering about 0.15%. Sequencing of TCR beta was undertaken in CD8+ and CD4+ T cells derived from blood. In contrast to the negatively isolated CD8+ and CD4+ T cells, TEMRA cells were FACS-enriched. This CDR3 contains 10 residues.

The TCR originated in a human donor with multiple sclerosis. Sequencing used CD8+ T cells from PBMCs. The chain carries TRBV1 and TRBJ1-1. TRBV1 is a pseudogene. CDR3 nucleotides: TGCAAAGGCTCGCCCACTGAAGCTTTCTTT. This codes for CKGSPTEAFF.